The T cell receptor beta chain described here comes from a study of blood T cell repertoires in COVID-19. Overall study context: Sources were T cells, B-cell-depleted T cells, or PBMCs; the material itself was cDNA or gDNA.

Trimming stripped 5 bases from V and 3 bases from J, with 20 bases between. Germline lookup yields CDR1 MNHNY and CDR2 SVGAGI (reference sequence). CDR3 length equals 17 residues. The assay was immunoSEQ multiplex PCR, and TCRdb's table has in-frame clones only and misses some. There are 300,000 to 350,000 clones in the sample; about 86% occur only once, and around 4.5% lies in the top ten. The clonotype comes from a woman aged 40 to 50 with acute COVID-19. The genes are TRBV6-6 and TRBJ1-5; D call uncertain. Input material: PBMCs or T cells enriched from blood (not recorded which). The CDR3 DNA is TGTGCCAGCAGTCCACTTTCCGGAGGTCGGTTCAATCAGCCCCAGCATTTT. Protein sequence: CASSPLSGGRFNQPQHF.